This section outlines one T cell receptor beta chain sequence together with its context. These data originate in a study of T-cell reconstitution after alpha-beta-depleted transplantation in children. The CDR3 sequence is 20 residues long. Per the germline V gene, CDR1 is LGHNA and CDR2 is YNFKEQ. Germline trimming cut 0 bases from V and 6 bases from J; bases unmatched to any gene: 15. The TCRbeta library was prepared with unique molecular identifiers. TCRdb reprocessed the PCR reads via MiXCR and lists one record per CDR3 protein. The sample holds some 490,000 distinct CDR3 sequences, under 15% seen once.

The gene calls are TRBV4-2 and TRBJ2-2, with 11 nucleotides matching TRBD2. This TCR derives from a human donor who donated a stem cell graft to a child with combined immunodeficiency. The source was PBMCs from the stem cell graft donor, collected from the stem cell graft. The CDR3 DNA sequence: TGTGCCAGCAGCCAAGATGGTTTGTCAGGGATAGCGGGGGGGCCCGGGGAGCTGTTTTTT. It translates to CASSQDGLSGIAGGPGELFF.